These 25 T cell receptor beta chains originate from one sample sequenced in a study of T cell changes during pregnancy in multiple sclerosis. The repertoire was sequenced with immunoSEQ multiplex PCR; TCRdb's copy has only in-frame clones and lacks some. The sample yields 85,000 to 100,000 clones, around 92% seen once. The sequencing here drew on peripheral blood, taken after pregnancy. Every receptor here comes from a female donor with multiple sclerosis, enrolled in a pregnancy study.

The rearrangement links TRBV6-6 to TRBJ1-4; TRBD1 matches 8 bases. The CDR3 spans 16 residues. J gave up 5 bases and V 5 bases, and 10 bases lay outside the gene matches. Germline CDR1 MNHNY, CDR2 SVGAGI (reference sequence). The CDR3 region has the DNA TGTGCCAGCAGTACCCCGAACAGGGGGATGAATGAAAAACTGTTTTTT. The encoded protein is CASSTPNRGMNEKLFF.

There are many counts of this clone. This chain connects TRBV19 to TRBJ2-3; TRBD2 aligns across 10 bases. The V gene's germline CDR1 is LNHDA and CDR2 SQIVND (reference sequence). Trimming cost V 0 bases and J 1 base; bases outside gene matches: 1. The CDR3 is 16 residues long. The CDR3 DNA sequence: TGTGCCAGTAGTATAGACGGGACTAGCGGCACAGATACGCAGTATTTT. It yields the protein CASSIDGTSGTDTQYF.

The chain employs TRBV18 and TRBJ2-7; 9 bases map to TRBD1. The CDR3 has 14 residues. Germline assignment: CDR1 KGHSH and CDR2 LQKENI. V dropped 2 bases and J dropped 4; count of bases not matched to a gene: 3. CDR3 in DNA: TGTGCCAGCTCACCAGGGACAGGGACATACGAGCAGTACTTC. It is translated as CASSPGTGTYEQYF.

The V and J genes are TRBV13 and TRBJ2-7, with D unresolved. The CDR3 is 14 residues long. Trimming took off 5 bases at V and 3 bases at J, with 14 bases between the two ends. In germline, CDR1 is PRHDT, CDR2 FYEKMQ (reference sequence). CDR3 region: CASSLLGFNYEQYF. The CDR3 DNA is TGTGCCAGCAGCCTCCTAGGTTTTAACTACGAGCAGTACTTC.

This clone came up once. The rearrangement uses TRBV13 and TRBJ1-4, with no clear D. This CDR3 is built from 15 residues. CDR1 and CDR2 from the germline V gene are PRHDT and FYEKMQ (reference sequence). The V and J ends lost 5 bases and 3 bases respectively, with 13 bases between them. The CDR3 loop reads CASSLARAANEKLFF. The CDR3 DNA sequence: TGTGCCAGCAGCCTAGCGAGGGCGGCTAATGAAAAACTGTTTTTT. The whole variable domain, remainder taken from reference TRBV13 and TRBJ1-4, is AAGVIQSPRHLIKEKRETATLKCYPIPRHDTVYWYQQGPGQDPQFLISFYEKMQSDKGSIPDRFSAQQFSDYHSELNMSSLELGDSALYFCASSLARAANEKLFFGSGTQLSVL.

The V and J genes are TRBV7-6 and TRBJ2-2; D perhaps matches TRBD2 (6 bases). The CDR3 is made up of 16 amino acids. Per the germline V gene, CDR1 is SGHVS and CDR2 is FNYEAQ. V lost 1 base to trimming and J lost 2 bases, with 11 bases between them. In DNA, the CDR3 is TGTGCCAGCAGCTTAGTAGGCGGGGCTAACACCGGGGAGCTGTTTTTT. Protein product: CASSLVGGANTGELFF.

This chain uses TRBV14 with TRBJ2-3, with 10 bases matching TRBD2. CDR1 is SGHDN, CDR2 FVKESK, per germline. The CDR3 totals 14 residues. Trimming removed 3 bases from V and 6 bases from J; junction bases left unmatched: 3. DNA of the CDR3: TGTGCCAGCAGCCAGGGAGCGGGGGGGGATACGCAGTATTTT. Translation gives CASSQGAGGDTQYF.

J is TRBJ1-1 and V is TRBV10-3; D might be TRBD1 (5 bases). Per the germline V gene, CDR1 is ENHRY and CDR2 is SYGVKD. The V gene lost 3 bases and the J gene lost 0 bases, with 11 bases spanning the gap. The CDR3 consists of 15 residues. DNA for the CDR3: TGTGCCATCAGTGATTGGGGCAGCTTGAACACTGAAGCTTTCTTT. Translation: CAISDWGSLNTEAFF.

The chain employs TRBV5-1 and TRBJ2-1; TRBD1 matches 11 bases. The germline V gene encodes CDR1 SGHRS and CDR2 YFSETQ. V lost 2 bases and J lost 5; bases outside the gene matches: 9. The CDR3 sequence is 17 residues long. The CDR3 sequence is CASSFIPGTGGHNEQFF. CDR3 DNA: TGCGCCAGCAGCTTTATTCCCGGGACAGGGGGACACAATGAGCAGTTCTTC.

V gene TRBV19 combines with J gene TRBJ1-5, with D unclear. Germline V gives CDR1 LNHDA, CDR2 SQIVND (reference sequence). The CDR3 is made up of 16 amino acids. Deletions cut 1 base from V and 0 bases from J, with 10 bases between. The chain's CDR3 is CASSIVTAYSNQPQHF. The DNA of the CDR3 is TGTGCCAGTAGTATAGTAACAGCTTATAGCAATCAGCCCCAGCATTTT.

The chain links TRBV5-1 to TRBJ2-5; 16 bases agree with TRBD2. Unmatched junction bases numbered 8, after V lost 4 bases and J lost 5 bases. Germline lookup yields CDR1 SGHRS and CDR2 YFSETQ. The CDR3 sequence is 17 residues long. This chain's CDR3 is CASSPGTSGRAYETQYF. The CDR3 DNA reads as TGCGCCAGCAGCCCCGGGACTAGCGGGAGGGCCTATGAGACCCAGTACTTC.

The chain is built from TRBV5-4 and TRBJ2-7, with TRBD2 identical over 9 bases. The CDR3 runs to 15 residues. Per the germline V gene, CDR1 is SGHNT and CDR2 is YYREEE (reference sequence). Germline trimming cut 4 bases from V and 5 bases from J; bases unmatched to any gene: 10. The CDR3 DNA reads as TGTGCCAGCAGCCCCCCCGCGGGAGGGCCAAACGAGCAGTACTTC. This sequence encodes CASSPPAGGPNEQYF.

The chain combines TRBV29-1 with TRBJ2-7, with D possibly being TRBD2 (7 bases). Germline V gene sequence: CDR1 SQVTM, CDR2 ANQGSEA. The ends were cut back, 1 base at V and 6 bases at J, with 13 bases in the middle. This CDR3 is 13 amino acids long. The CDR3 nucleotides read TGCAGCGTTGAAGTAGGCGGGGGCGCCGAGCAGTACTTC. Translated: CSVEVGGGAEQYF.

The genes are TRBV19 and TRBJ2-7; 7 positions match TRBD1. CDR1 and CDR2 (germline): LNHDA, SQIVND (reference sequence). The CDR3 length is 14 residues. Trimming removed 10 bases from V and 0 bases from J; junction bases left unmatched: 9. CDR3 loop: CATKGQPDSYEQYF. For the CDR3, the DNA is TGTGCCACCAAGGGACAGCCGGACTCCTACGAGCAGTACTTC.

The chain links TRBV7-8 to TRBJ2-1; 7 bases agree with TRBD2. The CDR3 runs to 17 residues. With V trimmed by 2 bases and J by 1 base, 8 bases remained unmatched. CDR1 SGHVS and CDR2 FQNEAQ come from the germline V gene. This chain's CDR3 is CASSLSLGGTSYNEQFF. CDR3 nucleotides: TGTGCCAGCAGCTTATCTTTGGGGGGGACTTCCTACAATGAGCAGTTCTTC.

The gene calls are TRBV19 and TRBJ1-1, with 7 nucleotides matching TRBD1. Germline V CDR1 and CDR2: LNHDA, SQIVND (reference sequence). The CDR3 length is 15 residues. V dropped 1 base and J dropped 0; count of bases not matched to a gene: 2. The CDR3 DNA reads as TGTGCCAGTAGTATAGGGGACAGTTTGAACACTGAAGCTTTCTTT. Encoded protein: CASSIGDSLNTEAFF.

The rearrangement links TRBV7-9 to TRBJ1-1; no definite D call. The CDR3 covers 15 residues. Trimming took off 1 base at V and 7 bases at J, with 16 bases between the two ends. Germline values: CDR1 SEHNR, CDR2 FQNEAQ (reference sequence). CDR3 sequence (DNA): TGTGCCAGCAGCTTAGGGCCCTTTATGCGGTATGAAGCTTTCTTT. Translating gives CASSLGPFMRYEAFF.

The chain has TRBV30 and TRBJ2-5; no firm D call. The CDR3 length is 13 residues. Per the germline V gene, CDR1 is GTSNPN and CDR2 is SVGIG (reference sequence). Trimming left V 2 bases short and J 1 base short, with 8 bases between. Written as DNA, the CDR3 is TGTGCCTGGAGTACAAGACTCCAAGAGACCCAGTACTTC. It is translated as CAWSTRLQETQYF.

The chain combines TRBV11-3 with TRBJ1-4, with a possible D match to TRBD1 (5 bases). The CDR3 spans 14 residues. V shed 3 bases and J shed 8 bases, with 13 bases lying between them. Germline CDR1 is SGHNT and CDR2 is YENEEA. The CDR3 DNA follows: TGTGCCAGCAGCTTGCGCGGGGGAAACGAAAAACTGTTTTTT. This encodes CASSLRGGNEKLFF.

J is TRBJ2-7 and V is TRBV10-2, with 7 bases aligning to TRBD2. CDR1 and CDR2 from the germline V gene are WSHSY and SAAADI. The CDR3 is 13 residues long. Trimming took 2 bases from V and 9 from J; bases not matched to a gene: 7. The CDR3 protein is CASSEEAGWAQYF. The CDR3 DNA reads TGCGCCAGCAGTGAGGAAGCGGGGTGGGCGCAGTACTTC.

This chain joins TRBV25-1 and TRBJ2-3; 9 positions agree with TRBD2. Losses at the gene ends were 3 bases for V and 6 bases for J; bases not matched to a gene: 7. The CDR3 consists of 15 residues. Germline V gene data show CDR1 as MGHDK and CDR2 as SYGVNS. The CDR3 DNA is TGTGCCAGCAGTGATTTCGCGGGAGGGCTGGATACGCAGTATTTT. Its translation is CASSDFAGGLDTQYF.

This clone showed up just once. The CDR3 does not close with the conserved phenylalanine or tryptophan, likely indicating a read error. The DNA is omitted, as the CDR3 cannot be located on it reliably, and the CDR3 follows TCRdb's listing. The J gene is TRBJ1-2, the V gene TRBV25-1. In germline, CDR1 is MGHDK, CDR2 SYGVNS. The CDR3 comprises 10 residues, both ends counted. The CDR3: CASGGTDVSY.

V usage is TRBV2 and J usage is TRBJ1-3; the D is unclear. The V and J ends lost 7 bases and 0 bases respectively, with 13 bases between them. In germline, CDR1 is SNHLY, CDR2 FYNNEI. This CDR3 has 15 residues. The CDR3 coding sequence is TGTGCCAGCAAGGTGGAGGCGAGCTCTGGAAACACCATATATTTT. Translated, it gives CASKVEASSGNTIYF.

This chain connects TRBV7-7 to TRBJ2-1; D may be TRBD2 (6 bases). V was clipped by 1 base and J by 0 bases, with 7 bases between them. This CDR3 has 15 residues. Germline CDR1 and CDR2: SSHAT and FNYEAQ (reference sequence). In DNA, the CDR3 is TGTGCCAGCAGCTTAGGCGGGAACTCCTACAATGAGCAGTTCTTC. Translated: CASSLGGNSYNEQFF.

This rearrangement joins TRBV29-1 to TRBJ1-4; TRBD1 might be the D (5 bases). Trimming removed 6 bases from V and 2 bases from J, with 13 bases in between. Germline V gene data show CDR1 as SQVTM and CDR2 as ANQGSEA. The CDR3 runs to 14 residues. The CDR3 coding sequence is TGCAGCGTCGTTCAGGGTTACACTAATGAAAAACTGTTTTTT. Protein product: CSVVQGYTNEKLFF.